The next 24 T cell receptor beta chains were all read from a single sample in a study of T cell repertoires in cytomegalovirus infection. TCRdb fed the reads into MiXCR, producing one record per CDR3 protein. The sample yields under 150,000 distinct CDR3 sequences, roughly 25% seen once. The antigens these receptors bind are not known. Sequenced input: PBMCs, sequenced either directly or after in vitro stimulation (not recorded which). The receptors stem from a human donor in good health (CMV status not recorded). Some clones in this sample may be carry-over from other donors' samples.

The chain couples TRBV4-1 to TRBJ2-2; the D gene could be TRBD1 or TRBD2 (6 bases each). V lost 0 bases and J 9 bases, leaving 14 bases between the germline ends. Germline V CDR1 and CDR2: MGHRA, YSYEKL. The CDR3 totals 15 residues. The CDR3 bases are TGCGCCAGCAGCCAAGACCTGTTAGGGGGGCGGGAGCTGTTTTTT. It is translated as CASSQDLLGGRELFF.

The gene calls are TRBV6-5 and TRBJ2-1; either TRBD1 or TRBD2 may fit D (5 bases each). V lost 1 base to trimming and J lost 7 bases, with 17 bases between them. The CDR3 consists of 16 residues. CDR1 and CDR2 from the germline V gene are MNHEY and SVGAGI. The CDR3 bases are TGTGCCAGCAGTTACTTCCTCCGGGACGGGATGAATGAGCAGTTCTTC. Residues: CASSYFLRDGMNEQFF.

The CDR3 coding sequence is TGTGCCAGTAGTATAGGGGGGGAAGGTATCTACGAGCAGTACTTC. Encoded protein: CASSIGGEGIYEQYF. The chain employs TRBV19 and TRBJ2-7; tentative D call: TRBD2 (6 bases). The germline V and J ends were trimmed by 1 base and 3 bases, with 13 bases remaining between them. The CDR3 extends over 15 amino acids. The germline CDR1 and CDR2 sequences are LNHDA and SQIVND (reference sequence).

The V gene is TRBV6-5, the J gene TRBJ1-1; no clear D gene. Trimming pared 5 bases from V and 5 bases from J, leaving 9 bases between. The CDR3 is made up of 12 amino acids. The V gene's germline CDR1 is MNHEY and CDR2 SVGAGI. CDR3: CASSTRGTEAFF. The CDR3 coding sequence is TGTGCCAGCAGTACCCGGGGTACTGAAGCTTTCTTT.

This chain joins TRBV30 and TRBJ2-7, with 11 bases identical to TRBD2. The CDR3 length is 16 residues. The J segment lost 0 bases and the V segment lost 1 base, leaving 5 bases of the junction unmatched. The germline gives CDR1 GTSNPN, CDR2 SVGIG (reference sequence). The CDR3 reads CAWSGRLAGSSYEQYF. The DNA of the CDR3 is TGTGCCTGGAGTGGGAGACTAGCGGGGTCCTCCTACGAGCAGTACTTC.

This clonotype was seen more than once but under ten times. The genes are TRBV6-2 or TRBV6-3 and TRBJ1-1; tentative D call: TRBD1 (5 bases). V shed 4 bases and J shed 4 bases, with 13 bases lying between them. This CDR3 has 14 amino acids. Germline V gene data show CDR1 as MNHEY and CDR2 as SVGEGT. The CDR3 DNA reads TGTGCCAGCAGTTCGGGAGGGGTCGGCACTGAAGCTTTCTTT. It is translated as CASSSGGVGTEAFF.

This clonotype was counted ten times or more. This chain uses TRBV12-3 or TRBV12-4 with TRBJ1-2; D is uncertain. The CDR3 loop spans 13 amino acids. V lost 3 bases and J lost 1, with 6 bases in between. CDR3: CASSLSFNYGYTF. For the CDR3, the DNA is TGTGCCAGCAGTTTGTCCTTTAACTATGGCTACACCTTC.

Many counts were recorded for this clonotype. The rearrangement joins TRBV19 to TRBJ1-1, with D unresolved. Trimming shortened V by 8 bases and J by 0 bases, and 10 bases separated the two germline ends. CDR3 length: 13 amino acids. Germline CDR1 reads LNHDA; CDR2 reads SQIVND (reference sequence). The DNA of the CDR3 is TGTGCCAGTCGGCAGGCGTTGAACACTGAAGCTTTCTTT. Translation: CASRQALNTEAFF.

The chain combines TRBV7-8 with TRBJ2-1, with D maybe TRBD2 (6 bases). The CDR3 has 18 amino acids. V shed 3 bases and J shed 0 bases, with 18 bases lying between them. CDR1 is SGHVS, CDR2 FQNEAQ, per germline. The CDR3 spells CASSLSGLGGSSYNEQFF. CDR3 nucleotide sequence: TGTGCCAGCAGCTTGAGTGGATTGGGAGGTAGCTCCTACAATGAGCAGTTCTTC.

This clonotype showed up many times. The V gene is TRBV7-2, the J gene TRBJ1-1; D call uncertain. Trimming shortened V by 6 bases and J by 1 base, and 15 bases separated the two germline ends. CDR3 length: 15 residues. Germline CDR1 reads SGHTA; CDR2 reads FQGNSA. CDR3 coding DNA: TGTGCCAGCAGTTACCCAGGAGCCAGGAACACTGAAGCTTTCTTT. As protein: CASSYPGARNTEAFF.

This clonotype has only a few counts. The gene calls are TRBV12-3 or TRBV12-4 and TRBJ2-1, with 11 bases fitting TRBD2. The CDR3 runs to 19 residues. The trim removed 1 base at V and 6 bases at J, leaving 14 bases unmatched. CDR3 loop: CASSLGVGVAGGPVNEQFF. Here the CDR3 DNA reads TGTGCCAGCAGTTTAGGCGTCGGGGTAGCGGGAGGGCCCGTCAATGAGCAGTTCTTC.

The chain joins TRBV12-5 to TRBJ2-1; D perhaps matches TRBD2 (6 bases). Trimming removed 8 bases at V and 8 bases at J, with 16 bases between. The CDR3 totals 13 residues. Germline CDR1 and CDR2: LGHNT and FRNRAP. The CDR3 sequence: CASRYAGSDEQFF. In nucleotides, the CDR3 is TGTGCTAGTAGATATGCGGGGTCCGATGAGCAGTTCTTC.

The rearrangement joins TRBV6-2 or TRBV6-3 to TRBJ2-7, with 10 bases aligning to TRBD2. The CDR3 sequence is 16 residues long. The V and J ends lost 6 bases and 11 bases, in that order; junction bases with no gene match: 19. In germline, CDR1 is MNHEY, CDR2 SVGEGT. The CDR3 coding sequence is TGTGCCAGCAGCGTACTAGCGGGGAACACAACCGTTATGGAGTACGTC. This translates into CASSVLAGNTTVMEYV.

This clonotype was picked up a small number of times. The chain is built from TRBV28 and TRBJ1-2, with D tentatively TRBD1 (5 bases). Germline-derived CDR1 and CDR2 are MDHEN and SYDVKM. Trimming stripped 3 bases from V and 3 bases from J, with 14 bases between. The CDR3 consists of 15 residues. In nucleotides, the CDR3 is TGTGCCAGCAGTTTGAAAAGGGGCCCCCACTATGGCTACACCTTC. Translating it yields CASSLKRGPHYGYTF.

The table lists this clonotype with a few counts. This chain links TRBV4-3 with TRBJ2-1; D is perhaps TRBD2 (6 bases). The CDR3 runs to 19 residues. V dropped 0 bases and J dropped 0 bases, with 18 bases sitting between them. Germline V gene lookup returns CDR1 LGHNA and CDR2 YSLEER. The CDR3 region has the DNA TGCGCCAGCAGCCAAGAAAGTGTGTCTAGCGCCGACTCCTACAATGAGCAGTTCTTC. This translates into CASSQESVSSADSYNEQFF.

J is TRBJ2-1 and V is TRBV5-6; 13 nucleotides match TRBD2. Germline CDR1 SGHDT, CDR2 YYEEEE. This CDR3 has 20 residues. V shed 3 bases, J shed 0 bases, and the junction held 12 bases outside the gene matches. The CDR3: CASSSQGGLAGSFSYNEQFF. The CDR3 DNA reads as TGTGCCAGCAGCTCTCAGGGGGGACTAGCGGGATCCTTCTCCTACAATGAGCAGTTCTTC.

This clonotype came up many times. The chain joins TRBV7-9 to TRBJ2-7; no definite D call. V was shortened by 5 bases and J by 4 bases, with 12 bases between the two germline ends. This CDR3 comprises 13 residues. Germline V lookup: CDR1 SEHNR, CDR2 FQNEAQ (reference sequence). The CDR3 coding sequence is TGTGCCAGCAGCCCAAGCTATACATACGAGCAGTACTTC. This encodes CASSPSYTYEQYF.

This clonotype has a count of ten or more. The chain recombines TRBV7-2 with TRBJ1-5; TRBD1 matches 11 bases. The CDR3 length is 15 residues. J gave up 7 bases and V 6 bases, and 8 bases lay outside the gene matches. Germline V gene data show CDR1 as SGHTA and CDR2 as FQGNSA. In DNA, the CDR3 is TGTGCCAGCAGTCCGGACAGGGGGCTGGCGCAGCCCCAGCATTTT. It encodes CASSPDRGLAQPQHF. Using reference TRBV7-2 and TRBJ1-5 for the parts outside the CDR3, the full variable domain is GAGVSQSPSNKVTEKGKDVELRCDPISGHTALYWYRQSLGQGLEFLIYFQGNSAPDKSGLPSDRFSAERTGGSVSTLTIQRTQQEDSAVYLCASSPDRGLAQPQHFGDGTRLSIL.

This clonotype was seen just once. The V call is TRBV4-3, the J call TRBJ2-6, with 11 positions matching TRBD1. CDR1 and CDR2 (germline): LGHNA, YSLEER. The length of the CDR3 is 19 residues. With V trimmed by 2 bases and J by 4 bases, 10 bases remained unmatched. CDR3 in amino acids: CASSQSLGQGAPGANVLTF. The CDR3 DNA follows: TGCGCCAGCAGCCAATCGCTCGGACAGGGGGCGCCGGGGGCCAACGTCCTGACTTTC.

The rearrangement links TRBV20-1 to TRBJ1-3; D ambiguous. The length of the CDR3 is 11 residues. In germline, CDR1 is DFQATT, CDR2 SNEGSKA (reference sequence). Trimming left V 4 bases short and J 4 bases short, with 5 bases between. The CDR3 DNA reads as TGCAGTGCTAACCTAGGAAACACCATATATTTT. Translation: CSANLGNTIYF.

This chain links TRBV28 with TRBJ2-3, with TRBD2 identical over 10 bases. The germline gives CDR1 MDHEN, CDR2 SYDVKM. The CDR3 contains 20 residues. V lost 2 bases and J lost 0; bases outside the gene matches: 14. The CDR3 bases are TGTGCCAGCAGTTTAATTTTGATCGAGCGGGAGGGCAAGAGCACAGATACGCAGTATTTT. This codes for CASSLILIEREGKSTDTQYF.

This clonotype occurred a few times. The rearrangement uses TRBV6-5 and TRBJ2-4; 7 bases are shared with TRBD1. The junction had 7 bases not matched to a gene; V was cut back by 0 bases and J by 8 bases. CDR1 MNHEY and CDR2 SVGAGI come from the germline V gene. This CDR3 is 15 amino acids long. The CDR3 DNA reads as TGTGCCAGCAGTTACTCAGGGGGCCCACTGGACATTCAGTACTTC. This translates into CASSYSGGPLDIQYF.

The V gene is TRBV6-2 or TRBV6-3, the J gene TRBJ1-5; 8 bases are shared with TRBD1. Per the germline V gene, CDR1 is MNHEY and CDR2 is SVGEGT. This CDR3 region has 14 residues. J gave up 7 bases and V 6 bases, and 8 bases lay outside the gene matches. In nucleotides, the CDR3 is TGTGCCAGCAGCCCAGGGGGCAGGGACCAGCCCCAGCATTTT. Encoded protein: CASSPGGRDQPQHF.

This clonotype was found a few times. The chain carries TRBV19 and TRBJ1-5; no clear D gene. Germline assignment: CDR1 LNHDA and CDR2 SQIVND (reference sequence). Trimming pared 5 bases from V and 0 bases from J, leaving 11 bases between. The CDR3 contains 15 residues. In DNA form, the CDR3 reads TGTGCCAGTAGTCCTCGAGGCGGTAGCAATCAGCCCCAGCATTTT. This translates into CASSPRGGSNQPQHF.